Below, 24 T cell receptor beta chains from the same sample are listed, as sequenced in a study of OX40 agonist ivuxolimab in advanced cancers. Generated by immunoSEQ multiplex PCR, the TCRdb table keeps only in-frame clones and is missing some. The sample has under 55,000 clones, approximately 92% seen once. The source material was CD4+ or CD8+ T cells sorted from blood, sampled in a trial of the OX40 agonist ivuxolimab. The receptors were gathered from an adult with an advanced solid tumor such as melanoma, head and neck, liver or kidney cancer.

This clone appeared a single time. The chain has TRBV4-3 and TRBJ2-1; 9 nucleotides match TRBD2. The CDR3 spans 14 residues. V was clipped by 9 bases and J by 2 bases; unmatched bases: 5. CDR1 is LGHNA, CDR2 YSLEER, per germline. This CDR3 is CASSSGRAYNEQFF. The CDR3 coding sequence is TGCGCCAGTAGTAGCGGGAGAGCCTACAATGAGCAGTTCTTC.

The chain uses TRBV27 and TRBJ2-6; D is undetermined. CDR1 is MNHEY and CDR2 is SMNVEV in the germline V gene (reference sequence). V gave up 5 bases and J gave up 0 bases, with 8 bases separating them. The CDR3 extends over 15 amino acids. In nucleotides, the CDR3 is TGTGCCAGCAGTCCGGACGGCTCTGGGGCCAACGTCCTGACTTTC. Its translation: CASSPDGSGANVLTF. Full variable domain (rest looked up from reference TRBV27 and TRBJ2-6): EAQVTQNPRYLITVTGKKLTVTCSQNMNHEYMSWYRQDPGLGLRQIYYSMNVEVTDKGDVPEGYKVSRKEKRNFPLILESPSPNQTSLYFCASSPDGSGANVLTFGAGSRLTVL.

The chain uses TRBV7-9 and TRBJ1-5; D not resolved. The V and J ends lost 5 bases and 1 base respectively, with 15 bases between them. This CDR3 is built from 16 residues. Germline V gene sequence: CDR1 SEHNR, CDR2 FQNEAQ (reference sequence). CDR3 residues: CASSPGDPGSNQPQHF. The CDR3 region has the DNA TGTGCCAGCAGCCCCGGAGACCCCGGCAGCAATCAGCCCCAGCATTTT.

The rearrangement joins TRBV5-5 to TRBJ1-5; 7 nucleotides agree with TRBD1. Germline values: CDR1 SGHKS, CDR2 YYEKEE (reference sequence). The J segment lost 3 bases and the V segment lost 4 bases, leaving 7 bases of the junction unmatched. This CDR3 spans 15 amino acids. DNA of the CDR3: TGTGCCAGCAGCGTCGCAGGGGGAGTCAATCAGCCCCAGCATTTT. Encoded protein: CASSVAGGVNQPQHF.

The rearrangement uses TRBV11-1 and TRBJ2-3, with TRBD1 identical over 7 bases. V was clipped by 1 base and J by 3 bases; unmatched bases: 4. Germline V gives CDR1 SGHAT, CDR2 FQDESV (reference sequence). This CDR3 spans 15 amino acids. The CDR3 bases are TGTGCCAGCAGCTTAGGGACAGGTCATACAGATACGCAGTATTTT. Amino acids: CASSLGTGHTDTQYF. The variable domain in full, completed from reference TRBV11-1 and TRBJ2-3, reads EAEVAQSPRYKITEKSQAVAFWCDPISGHATLYWYRQILGQGPELLVQFQDESVVDDSQLPKDRFSAERLKGVDSTLKIQPAELGDSAMYLCASSLGTGHTDTQYFGPGTRLTVL.

The chain employs TRBV4-3 and TRBJ2-7, with no clear D. The CDR3 runs to 13 residues. Trimming took off 1 base at V and 6 bases at J, with 10 bases between the two ends. Germline CDR1 and CDR2: LGHNA and YSLEER. CDR3 in amino acids: CASSQAGAFEQYF. In DNA, the CDR3 is TGCGCCAGCAGCCAAGCCGGAGCGTTCGAGCAGTACTTC.

This chain uses TRBV4-3 with TRBJ2-7; D tentatively reads TRBD1 or TRBD2 (6 bases each). Deletions cut 1 base from V and 4 bases from J, with 11 bases between. The CDR3 loop spans 14 amino acids. Per the germline V gene, CDR1 is LGHNA and CDR2 is YSLEER. CDR3 nucleotides: TGCGCCAGCAGCCAAGGGGGGGCAGGGTACGAGCAGTACTTC. Translating it yields CASSQGGAGYEQYF.

This clone was found a few times. The chain joins TRBV10-3 to TRBJ2-7; TRBD2 agrees at 10 bases. Germline V CDR1 and CDR2: ENHRY, SYGVKD. The CDR3 contains 14 residues. V was clipped by 3 bases and J by 3 bases; unmatched bases: 2. The CDR3, as DNA: TGTGCCATCAGTGAAAAGCGGGAGGGCTACGAGCAGTACTTC. It translates to CAISEKREGYEQYF.

The table lists this clone with a count of one. The rearrangement links TRBV19 to TRBJ2-7; D not certain. CDR3 length: 11 residues. Between the trimmed V and J ends, which lost 8 bases and 5 bases, there was a span of 10 bases. Germline-derived CDR1 and CDR2 are LNHDA and SQIVND (reference sequence). CDR3 sequence reads: CASSGLNEQYF. Here the CDR3 DNA reads TGTGCCAGTTCGGGTCTCAACGAGCAGTACTTC. Complete variable domain (other parts from reference TRBV19 and TRBJ2-7): DGGITQSPKYLFRKEGQNVTLSCEQNLNHDAMYWYRQDPGQGLRLIYYSQIVNDFQKGDIAEGYSVSREKKESFPLTVTSAQKNPTAFYLCASSGLNEQYFGPGTRLTVT.

The chain links TRBV5-4 to TRBJ1-3; 10 nucleotides line up with TRBD1. Germline-derived CDR1 and CDR2 are SGHNT and YYREEE (reference sequence). The V and J ends lost 4 bases and 8 bases, in that order; junction bases with no gene match: 6. CDR3 size: 14 residues. CDR3 DNA: TGTGCCAGCAGCGACGGACAGGGGGAGTACACCATATATTTT. Protein: CASSDGQGEYTIYF.

This chain joins TRBV27 and TRBJ1-4; D remains ambiguous. Trimming stripped 7 bases from V and 5 bases from J, with 11 bases between. CDR1 is MNHEY and CDR2 is SMNVEV in the germline V gene (reference sequence). The CDR3 spans 13 residues. CDR3 nucleotides: TGTGCCAGCACCTCGGACCCAAATGAAAAACTGTTTTTT. Amino acid sequence: CASTSDPNEKLFF. Using reference TRBV27 and TRBJ1-4 for the parts outside the CDR3, the full variable domain is EAQVTQNPRYLITVTGKKLTVTCSQNMNHEYMSWYRQDPGLGLRQIYYSMNVEVTDKGDVPEGYKVSRKEKRNFPLILESPSPNQTSLYFCASTSDPNEKLFFGSGTQLSVL.

Comment on this clone: Other DNA sequences from this sample encode an identical CDR3 as well. This chain connects TRBV27 to TRBJ1-2; a possible D gene is TRBD1 (5 bases). This CDR3 comprises 13 residues. The V gene's germline CDR1 is MNHEY and CDR2 SMNVEV (reference sequence). V was clipped by 3 bases and J by 4 bases, with 9 bases between them. The CDR3 is CASSFGQGYGYTF. CDR3 sequence (DNA): TGTGCCAGCAGTTTCGGGCAGGGCTATGGCTACACCTTC.

The CDR3 region has the DNA TGTGCCAGCAGTCGCCCCATGTACTCTGGAAACACCATATATTTT. This translates into CASSRPMYSGNTIYF. This chain uses TRBV5-6 with TRBJ1-3; no firm D call. The CDR3 consists of 15 residues. The ends were cut back, 5 bases at V and 0 bases at J, with 12 bases in the middle. Germline V gives CDR1 SGHDT, CDR2 YYEEEE.

V usage is TRBV25-1 and J usage is TRBJ2-5; D tentatively reads TRBD1 or TRBD2 (5 bases each). The V gene lost 0 bases and the J gene lost 5 bases, with 19 bases spanning the gap. This CDR3 has 17 residues. Germline assignment: CDR1 MGHDK and CDR2 SYGVNS. CDR3 DNA: TGTGCCAGCAGTGAATATGAGGGGACCCACCCCGGGGAGACCCAGTACTTC. Amino acids: CASSEYEGTHPGETQYF.

V gene TRBV9 combines with J gene TRBJ2-1; a possible D gene is TRBD1 (6 bases). Germline values: CDR1 SGDLS, CDR2 YYNGEE. This CDR3 is 15 amino acids long. V lost 2 bases and J 0 bases, leaving 9 bases between the germline ends. CDR3 DNA: TGTGCCAGCAGCGTTACAGGGAGCTCCTACAATGAGCAGTTCTTC. Residues: CASSVTGSSYNEQFF.

The CDR3 spells CASSKGFDEQFF. CDR3 nucleotides: TGTGCCAGCAGTAAGGGATTCGATGAGCAGTTCTTC. The chain is built from TRBV6-1 and TRBJ2-1; unclear D gene. Germline lookup yields CDR1 MNHNS and CDR2 SASEGT. V was trimmed by 5 bases and J by 8 bases, leaving 10 bases between them. The CDR3 covers 12 residues.

The J gene is TRBJ2-5, the V gene TRBV18; no clear D. Germline CDR1 is KGHSH and CDR2 is LQKENI. The germline V and J ends were trimmed by 0 bases and 4 bases, with 15 bases remaining between them. The CDR3 is 16 amino acids. CDR3 protein: CASSPPVIGFRETQYF. The CDR3 nucleotides read TGTGCCAGCTCACCACCGGTGATAGGGTTTCGAGAGACCCAGTACTTC.

The chain links TRBV5-6 to TRBJ1-2, with a weak D call TRBD1 (6 bases). Deletions cut 4 bases from V and 6 bases from J, with 13 bases between. The length of the CDR3 is 13 residues. The germline gives CDR1 SGHDT, CDR2 YYEEEE. The CDR3 DNA is TGTGCCAGCAGCCTCCCGGGACATGATGGCTACACCTTC. Translation: CASSLPGHDGYTF.

This chain's CDR3 is CASTLAGDYNEQFF. DNA for the CDR3: TGTGCCAGCACCCTGGCGGGGGATTACAATGAGCAGTTCTTC. The rearrangement joins TRBV27 to TRBJ2-1, with TRBD2 matching over 7 bases. V dropped 7 bases and J dropped 4; count of bases not matched to a gene: 7. CDR3 length: 14 amino acids. CDR1 and CDR2 from the germline V gene are MNHEY and SMNVEV (reference sequence).

This clone appeared a single time. This chain joins TRBV2 and TRBJ2-7; D is unclear. Trimming pared 4 bases from V and 4 bases from J, leaving 14 bases between. The germline CDR1 and CDR2 sequences are SNHLY and FYNNEI. This CDR3 is built from 14 residues. In nucleotides, the CDR3 is TGTGCCAGCAGTGTTCGGCTAGATTCTTACGAGCAGTACTTC. It is translated as CASSVRLDSYEQYF.

The chain links TRBV10-2 to TRBJ2-7; possibly TRBD2 for D (6 bases). CDR1 WSHSY and CDR2 SAAADI come from the germline V gene. This CDR3 is 12 amino acids long. The V and J ends lost 8 bases and 4 bases respectively, with 12 bases between them. CDR3 in DNA: TGCGCCAGCCTCGGCGGGACGTACGAGCAGTACTTC. This sequence encodes CASLGGTYEQYF.

The rearrangement joins TRBV19 to TRBJ1-5, with TRBD1 identical over 8 bases. The CDR3 length is 14 residues. The V gene's germline CDR1 is LNHDA and CDR2 SQIVND (reference sequence). With 3 bases clipped from V and 4 bases from J, the junction kept 2 bases outside the gene matches. In DNA form, the CDR3 reads TGTGCCAGTAGTATCCGGACAGGGAATCAGCCCCAGCATTTT. Protein sequence: CASSIRTGNQPQHF.

This sequence joins TRBV7-7 and TRBJ2-2; D is unresolved. Germline values: CDR1 SSHAT, CDR2 FNYEAQ (reference sequence). The germline V and J ends were trimmed by 5 bases and 4 bases, with 11 bases remaining between them. This CDR3 has 14 amino acids. The chain's CDR3 is CASSPLPATGELFF. CDR3 nucleotides: TGTGCCAGCAGCCCACTCCCAGCCACCGGGGAGCTGTTTTTT.

This rearrangement joins TRBV5-4 to TRBJ1-2; no clear D. The length of the CDR3 is 16 residues. Trimming took off 4 bases at V and 7 bases at J, with 23 bases between the two ends. Germline V gives CDR1 SGHNT, CDR2 YYREEE (reference sequence). This CDR3 is CASSLAGGKAARGYTF. The DNA of the CDR3 is TGTGCCAGCAGCCTCGCGGGTGGAAAGGCCGCCCGTGGCTACACCTTC.